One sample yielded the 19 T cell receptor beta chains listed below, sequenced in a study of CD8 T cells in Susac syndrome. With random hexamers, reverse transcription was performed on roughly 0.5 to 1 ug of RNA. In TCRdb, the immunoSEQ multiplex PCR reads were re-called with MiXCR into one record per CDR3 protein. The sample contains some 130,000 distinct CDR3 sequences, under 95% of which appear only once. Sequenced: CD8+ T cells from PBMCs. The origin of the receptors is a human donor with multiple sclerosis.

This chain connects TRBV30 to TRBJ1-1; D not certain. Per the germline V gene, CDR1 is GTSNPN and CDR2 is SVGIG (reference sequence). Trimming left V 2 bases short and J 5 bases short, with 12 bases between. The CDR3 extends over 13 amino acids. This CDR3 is CAWSPTFSTEAFF. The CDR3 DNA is TGTGCCTGGAGTCCAACCTTTTCTACTGAAGCTTTCTTT. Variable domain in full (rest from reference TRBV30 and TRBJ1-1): SQTIHQWPATLVQPVGSPLSLECTVEGTSNPNLYWYRQAAGRGLQLLFYSVGIGQISSEVPQNLSASRPQDRQFILSSKKLLLSDSGFYLCAWSPTFSTEAFFGQGTRLTVV.

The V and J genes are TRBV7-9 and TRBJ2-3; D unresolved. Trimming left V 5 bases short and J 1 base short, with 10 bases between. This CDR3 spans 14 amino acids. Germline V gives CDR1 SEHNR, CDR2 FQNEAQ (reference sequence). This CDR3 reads CASSDNTGTDTQYF. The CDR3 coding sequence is TGTGCCAGCAGCGACAACACAGGCACAGATACGCAGTATTTT.

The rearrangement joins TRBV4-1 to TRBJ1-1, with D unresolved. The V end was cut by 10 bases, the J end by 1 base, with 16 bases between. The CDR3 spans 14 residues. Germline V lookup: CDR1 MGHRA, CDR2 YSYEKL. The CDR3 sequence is CAIRVSVENTEAFF. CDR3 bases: TGCGCCATACGAGTGAGCGTCGAGAACACTGAAGCTTTCTTT.

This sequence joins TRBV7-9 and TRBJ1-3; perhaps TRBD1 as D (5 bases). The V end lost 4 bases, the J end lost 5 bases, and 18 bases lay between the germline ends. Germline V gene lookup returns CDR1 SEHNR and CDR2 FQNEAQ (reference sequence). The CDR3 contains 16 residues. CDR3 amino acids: CASSYSLGTYRNTIYF. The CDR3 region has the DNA TGTGCCAGCAGCTACAGTCTTGGGACCTATAGAAACACCATATATTTT.

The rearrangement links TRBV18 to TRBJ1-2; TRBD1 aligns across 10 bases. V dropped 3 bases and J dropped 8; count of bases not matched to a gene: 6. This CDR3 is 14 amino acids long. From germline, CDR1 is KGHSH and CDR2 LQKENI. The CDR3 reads CASSPWDRGDGYTF. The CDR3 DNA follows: TGTGCCAGCTCACCTTGGGACAGGGGTGACGGCTACACCTTC.

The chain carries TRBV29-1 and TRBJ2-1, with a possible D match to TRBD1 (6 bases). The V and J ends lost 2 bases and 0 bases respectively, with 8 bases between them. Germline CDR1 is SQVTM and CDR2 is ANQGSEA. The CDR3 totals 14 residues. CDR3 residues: CSVELGASYNEQFF. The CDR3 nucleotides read TGCAGCGTTGAATTGGGGGCCTCCTACAATGAGCAGTTCTTC.

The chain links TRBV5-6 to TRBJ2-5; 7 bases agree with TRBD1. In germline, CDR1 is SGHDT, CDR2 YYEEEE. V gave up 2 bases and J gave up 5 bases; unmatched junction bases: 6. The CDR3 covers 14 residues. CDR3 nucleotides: TGTGCCAGCAGCTTTACGACAGGGCAGGAGACCCAGTACTTC. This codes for CASSFTTGQETQYF. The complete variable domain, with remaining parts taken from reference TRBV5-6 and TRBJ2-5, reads DAGVTQSPTHLIKTRGQQVTLRCSPKSGHDTVSWYQQALGQGPQFIFQYYEEEERQRGNFPDRFSGHQFPNYSSELNVNALLLGDSALYLCASSFTTGQETQYFGPGTRLLVL.

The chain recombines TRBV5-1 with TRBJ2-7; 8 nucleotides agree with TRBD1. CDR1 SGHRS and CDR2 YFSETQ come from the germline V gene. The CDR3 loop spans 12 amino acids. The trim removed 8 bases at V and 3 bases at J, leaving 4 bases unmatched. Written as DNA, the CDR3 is TGCGCCAGTGGACAGGGAAACTACGAGCAGTACTTC. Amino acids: CASGQGNYEQYF.

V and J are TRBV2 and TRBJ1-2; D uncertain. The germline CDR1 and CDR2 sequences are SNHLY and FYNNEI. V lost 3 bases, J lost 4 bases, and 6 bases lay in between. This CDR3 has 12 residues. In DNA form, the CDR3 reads TGTGCCAGCAGTGACAGGTCCTATGGCTACACCTTC. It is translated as CASSDRSYGYTF.

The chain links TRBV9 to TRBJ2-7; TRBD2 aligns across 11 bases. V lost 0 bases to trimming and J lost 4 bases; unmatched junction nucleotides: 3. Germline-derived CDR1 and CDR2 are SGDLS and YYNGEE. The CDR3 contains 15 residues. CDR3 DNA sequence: TGTGCCAGCAGCGTAGGAGTAGCGGGAGGGTACGAGCAGTACTTC. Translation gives CASSVGVAGGYEQYF.

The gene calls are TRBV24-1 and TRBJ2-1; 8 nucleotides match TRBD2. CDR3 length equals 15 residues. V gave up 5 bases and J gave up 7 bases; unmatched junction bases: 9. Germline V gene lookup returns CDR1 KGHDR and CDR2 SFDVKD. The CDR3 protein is CATSASSGTRNEQFF. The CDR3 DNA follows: TGTGCCACCAGTGCATCATCCGGGACTAGGAATGAGCAGTTCTTC.

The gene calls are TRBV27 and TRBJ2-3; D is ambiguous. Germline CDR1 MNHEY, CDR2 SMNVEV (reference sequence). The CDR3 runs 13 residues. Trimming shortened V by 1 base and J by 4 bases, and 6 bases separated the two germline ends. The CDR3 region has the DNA TGTGCCAGCAGTTTATTTGTATCAGATACGCAGTATTTT. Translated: CASSLFVSDTQYF.

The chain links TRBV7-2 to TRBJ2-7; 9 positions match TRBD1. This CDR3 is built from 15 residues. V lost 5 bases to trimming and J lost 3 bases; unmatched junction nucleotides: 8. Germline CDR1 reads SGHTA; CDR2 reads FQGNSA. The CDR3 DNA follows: TGTGCCAGCAGCATTCCTGGGACAGGGCACTACGAGCAGTACTTC. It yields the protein CASSIPGTGHYEQYF.

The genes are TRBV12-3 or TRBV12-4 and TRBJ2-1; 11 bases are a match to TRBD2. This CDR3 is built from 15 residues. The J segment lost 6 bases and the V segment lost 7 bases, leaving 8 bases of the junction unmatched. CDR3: CASIQTSGSSNEQFF. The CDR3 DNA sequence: TGTGCCAGCATCCAAACTAGCGGGAGCTCCAATGAGCAGTTCTTC.

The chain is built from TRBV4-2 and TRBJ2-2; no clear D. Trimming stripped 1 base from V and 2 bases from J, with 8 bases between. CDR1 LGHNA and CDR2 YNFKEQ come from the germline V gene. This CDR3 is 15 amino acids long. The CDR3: CASSQGGENTGELFF. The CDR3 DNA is TGTGCCAGCAGCCAAGGCGGAGAAAACACCGGGGAGCTGTTTTTT.

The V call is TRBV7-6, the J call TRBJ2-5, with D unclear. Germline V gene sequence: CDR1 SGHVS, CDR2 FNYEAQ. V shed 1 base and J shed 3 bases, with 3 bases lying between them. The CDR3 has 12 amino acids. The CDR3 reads CASSLGKETQYF. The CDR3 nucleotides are TGTGCCAGCAGCTTAGGCAAAGAGACCCAGTACTTC.

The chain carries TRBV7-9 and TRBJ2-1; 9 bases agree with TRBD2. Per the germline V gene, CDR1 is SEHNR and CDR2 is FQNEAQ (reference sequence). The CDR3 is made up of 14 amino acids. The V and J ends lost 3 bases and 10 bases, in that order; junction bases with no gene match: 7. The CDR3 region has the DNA TGTGCCAGCAGCTTCATAGCGGGAGCCGCAGAGCAGTTCTTC. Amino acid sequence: CASSFIAGAAEQFF.

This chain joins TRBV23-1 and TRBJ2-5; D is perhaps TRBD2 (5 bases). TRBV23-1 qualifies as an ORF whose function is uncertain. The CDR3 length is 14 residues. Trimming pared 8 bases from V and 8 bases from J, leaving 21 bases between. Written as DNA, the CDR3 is TGCGCCAGCTGGAGGACGGGGATGGAGGTTACCCAGTACTTC. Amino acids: CASWRTGMEVTQYF.

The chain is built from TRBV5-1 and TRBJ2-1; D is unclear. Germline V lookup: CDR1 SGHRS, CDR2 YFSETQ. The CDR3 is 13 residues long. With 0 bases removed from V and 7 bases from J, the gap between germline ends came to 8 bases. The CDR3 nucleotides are TGCGCCAGCAGCTTGGTAGATGTGAATGAGCAGTTCTTC. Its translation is CASSLVDVNEQFF. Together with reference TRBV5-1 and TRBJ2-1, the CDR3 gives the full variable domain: KAGVTQTPRYLIKTRGQQVTLSCSPISGHRSVSWYQQTPGQGLQFLFEYFSETQRNKGNFPGRFSGRQFSNSRSEMNVSTLELGDSALYLCASSLVDVNEQFFGPGTRLTVL.